This T cell receptor (beta chain) emerged from a study of T cells in women clearing cervical HPV infection. Data came from immunoSEQ multiplex PCR; TCRdb stores just in-frame clones and leaves some out. The sample features 39,000 or so clones, with under 8.5% in its top ten. About this clone itself: Read data end 3 residues before the CDR3 end; the end is taken from the germline J gene.

Germline V gives CDR1 SNHLY, CDR2 FYNNEI. Trimming removed 5 bases from V and 5 bases from J, with 12 bases in between. This CDR3 has 13 amino acids. The chain recombines TRBV2 with TRBJ2-5; D may be TRBD2 (6 bases). This clonotype originated in a woman between 18 and 70 years old with a cervical HPV16 infection that either progressed to CIN3+ or cleared (not recorded which). Sequencing used blood buffy coat. The DNA read from the CDR3 is TGTGCCAGCAGTTCGACTAGGGTGGAGACC. It is translated as CASSSTRVET. The full CDR3 sequence reads CASSSTRVETQYF.